These 9 T cell receptor beta chains originate from one sample sequenced in a study of blood T cell repertoires in COVID-19. Profiling relied on immunoSEQ multiplex PCR, and the TCRdb table lists in-frame clones only, not all of them. The sample records 130,000 to 150,000 clones, 75% to 85% being singletons. Sequenced material: peripheral blood. Every receptor here comes from a man aged 60 to 69 with active or convalescent COVID-19.

This sequence joins TRBV28 and TRBJ2-7; a possible D gene is TRBD1 (8 bases). Germline V gene lookup returns CDR1 MDHEN and CDR2 SYDVKM. The CDR3 loop spans 16 amino acids. With 3 bases removed from V and 4 bases from J, the gap between germline ends came to 19 bases. The CDR3 spells CASSFLNRGGRYEQYF. In DNA, the CDR3 is TGTGCCAGCAGTTTCCTGAACAGGGGGGGCAGGTACGAGCAGTACTTC.

The chain combines TRBV6-5 with TRBJ2-7; 10 bases agree with TRBD1. The junction had 8 bases not matched to a gene; V was cut back by 4 bases and J by 2 bases. Germline-derived CDR1 and CDR2 are MNHEY and SVGAGI. The CDR3 is 16 residues long. The CDR3 loop reads CASSSQTGGATYEQYF. CDR3 DNA: TGTGCCAGCAGTTCTCAGACAGGGGGCGCGACCTACGAGCAGTACTTC.

The chain recombines TRBV27 with TRBJ2-7, with a tentative D call TRBD1 (6 bases). The CDR3 loop spans 14 amino acids. The germline V gene encodes CDR1 MNHEY and CDR2 SMNVEV (reference sequence). The V end lost 6 bases, the J end lost 4 bases, and 16 bases lay between the germline ends. CDR3 bases: TGTGCCAGCAGGAGTCTGGACAGCCCGTACGAGCAGTACTTC. Translation gives CASRSLDSPYEQYF.

V gene TRBV5-4 combines with J gene TRBJ1-1; possible D gene TRBD1, 5 bases. The V gene lost 0 bases and the J gene lost 2 bases, with 11 bases spanning the gap. The CDR3 is 15 amino acids. CDR1 and CDR2 (germline): SGHNT, YYREEE (reference sequence). CDR3 in amino acids: CASSLALGVNTEAFF. The CDR3 DNA reads as TGTGCCAGCAGCTTGGCTTTAGGGGTTAACACTGAAGCTTTCTTT.

The CDR3 DNA reads as TGTGCCAGCAGCTTAGAGGCGGGAGAAGGTGTGAATGAGCAGTTCTTC. Its translation is CASSLEAGEGVNEQFF. J is TRBJ2-1 and V is TRBV7-7; TRBD2 matches 7 bases. Germline values: CDR1 SSHAT, CDR2 FNYEAQ (reference sequence). V lost 1 base and J lost 7; bases outside the gene matches: 10. The CDR3 spans 16 residues.

The chain couples TRBV18 to TRBJ1-1, with 7 nucleotides matching TRBD1. V shed 4 bases, J shed 11 bases, and the junction held 7 bases outside the gene matches. Germline V CDR1 and CDR2: KGHSH, LQKENI. CDR3 length: 12 amino acids. As DNA, the CDR3 is TGTGCCAGCTCACTGCCCGGGACAGCTGCTTTCTTT. Encoded protein: CASSLPGTAAFF. Drawing the rest from reference TRBV18 and TRBJ1-1, the complete variable domain is NAGVMQNPRHLVRRRGQEARLRCSPMKGHSHVYWYRQLPEEGLKFMVYLQKENIIDESGMPKERFSAEFPKEGPSILRIQQVVRGDSAAYFCASSLPGTAAFFGQGTRLTVV.

The J gene is TRBJ2-1, the V gene TRBV2; D is unclear. The V gene's germline CDR1 is SNHLY and CDR2 FYNNEI. This CDR3 is built from 13 residues. The V and J ends lost 2 bases and 8 bases respectively, with 10 bases between them. The CDR3 DNA sequence: TGTGCCAGCAGTGAACAGGCTTGGGATGAGCAGTTCTTC. Residues: CASSEQAWDEQFF.

The chain carries TRBV2 and TRBJ1-1; D call uncertain. The CDR3 contains 14 residues. The germline V gene encodes CDR1 SNHLY and CDR2 FYNNEI. The V end lost 8 bases, the J end lost 5 bases, and 18 bases lay between the germline ends. As DNA, the CDR3 is TGTGCCAGCTGCAGATCCCGCGCCGGGACTGAAGCTTTCTTT. The encoded protein is CASCRSRAGTEAFF.

The V call is TRBV7-2, the J call TRBJ2-1; 8 positions agree with TRBD2. The CDR3 totals 16 residues. The V gene end was trimmed by 5 bases and the J gene end by 3 bases; junction bases not matched to a gene: 9. Germline V gives CDR1 SGHTA, CDR2 FQGNSA. The CDR3: CASSAPGLVNYNEQFF. The CDR3 bases are TGTGCCAGCAGCGCCCCGGGACTAGTTAACTACAATGAGCAGTTCTTC. Variable domain in full (rest from reference TRBV7-2 and TRBJ2-1): GAGVSQSPSNKVTEKGKDVELRCDPISGHTALYWYRQSLGQGLEFLIYFQGNSAPDKSGLPSDRFSAERTGGSVSTLTIQRTQQEDSAVYLCASSAPGLVNYNEQFFGPGTRLTVL.